This is a list of T cell receptor beta chains from one sample in a study of CD8+CD57+ T cells in acquired aplastic anemia. TCRdb reprocessed the reads with MiXCR, giving one entry per CDR3 protein. The sample has 250,000 to 300,000 distinct CDR3 sequences; 45% to 70% are singletons. Material: sorted CD4+, CD8+, or CD8+CD57+ T cells (not recorded which) from PBMCs. All receptors derive from a human donor with severe aplastic anemia or a healthy control (not recorded which). Both conserved end residues are part of each CDR3.

v_gene	len	j_gene	CDR3aa
TRBV29-1	13	TRBJ1-1	CSLRGELNTEAFF
TRBV7-3	16	TRBJ2-1	CASSLGLRRVGDEQFF
TRBV7-9	20	TRBJ2-4	CASSFTSGTSGSLAKNIQYF
TRBV20-1	14	TRBJ1-1	CSAIWPVGHTEAFF
TRBV19	16	TRBJ2-1	CASSVHGTGRDNEQFF
TRBV20-1	9	TRBJ2-3	CSATTRQYF
TRBV15	18	TRBJ2-2	CATSRDGQGALNTGELFF
TRBV20-1	15	TRBJ2-7	CSAREQAGGDYEQYF
TRBV10-3	15	TRBJ2-1	CAISEGLAGYNEQFF
TRBV3-1	14	TRBJ1-6	CASSQGPGYSPLHF
TRBV19	14	TRBJ1-3	CASSLAGSGETIYF
TRBV7-9	16	TRBJ1-6	CASSSDVRSFNSPLHF
TRBV7-9	16	TRBJ2-5	CASSLDPASGGGTQYF
TRBV29-1	14	TRBJ1-2	CSVGPDRWDYGYTF
TRBV9	15	TRBJ2-1	CASSVASGAGNEQFF
TRBV9	12	TRBJ2-3	CASGVVEDTQYF
TRBV10-3	15	TRBJ1-1	CAISDGTLNIAEAFF
TRBV15	19	TRBJ2-6	CATSRRTGGISSGANVLTF
TRBV20-1	13	TRBJ2-3	CSTVSRPTDTQYF
TRBV20-1	14	TRBJ2-1	CSARVPGVTWELFF
TRBV6-5	13	TRBJ2-7	CASSYSIENEQYF
TRBV4-1	14	TRBJ2-7	CASSLGSGSGEQYF